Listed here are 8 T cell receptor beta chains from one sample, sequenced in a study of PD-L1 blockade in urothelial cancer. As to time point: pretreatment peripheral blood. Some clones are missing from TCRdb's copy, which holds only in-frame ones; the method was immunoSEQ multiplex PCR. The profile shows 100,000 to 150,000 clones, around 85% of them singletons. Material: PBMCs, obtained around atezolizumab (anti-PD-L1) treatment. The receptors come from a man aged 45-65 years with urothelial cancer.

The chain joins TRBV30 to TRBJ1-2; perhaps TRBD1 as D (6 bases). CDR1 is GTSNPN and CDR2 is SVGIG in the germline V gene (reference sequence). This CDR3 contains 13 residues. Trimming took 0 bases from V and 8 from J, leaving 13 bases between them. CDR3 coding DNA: TGTGCCTGGAGTGTAGGGGCAGGGGCCGGCTACACCTTC. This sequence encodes CAWSVGAGAGYTF.

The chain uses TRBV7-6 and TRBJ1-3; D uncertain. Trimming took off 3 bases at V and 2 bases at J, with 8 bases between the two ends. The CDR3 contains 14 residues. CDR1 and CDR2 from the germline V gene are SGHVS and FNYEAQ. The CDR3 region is CASSFEVAGNTIYF. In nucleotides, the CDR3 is TGTGCCAGCAGCTTCGAGGTCGCTGGAAACACCATATATTTT.

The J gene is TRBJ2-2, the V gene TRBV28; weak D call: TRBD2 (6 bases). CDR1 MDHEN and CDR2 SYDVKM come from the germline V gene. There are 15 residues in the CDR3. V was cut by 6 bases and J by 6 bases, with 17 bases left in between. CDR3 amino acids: CASRWGDRNAGELFF. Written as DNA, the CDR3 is TGTGCCAGCAGGTGGGGGGACCGGAATGCCGGGGAGCTGTTTTTT.

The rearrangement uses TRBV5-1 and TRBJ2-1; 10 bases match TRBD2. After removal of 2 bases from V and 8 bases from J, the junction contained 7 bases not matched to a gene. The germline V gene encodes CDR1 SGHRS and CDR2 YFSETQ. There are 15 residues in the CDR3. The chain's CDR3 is CASSLPSGSFYEQFF. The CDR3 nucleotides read TGCGCCAGCAGCTTACCTAGCGGGAGTTTCTATGAGCAGTTCTTC.

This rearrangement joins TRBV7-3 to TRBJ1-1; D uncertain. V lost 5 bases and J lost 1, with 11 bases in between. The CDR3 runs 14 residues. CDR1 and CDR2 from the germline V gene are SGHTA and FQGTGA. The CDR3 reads CASSPGSRNTEAFF. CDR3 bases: TGTGCCAGCAGCCCAGGCTCCAGGAACACTGAAGCTTTCTTT.

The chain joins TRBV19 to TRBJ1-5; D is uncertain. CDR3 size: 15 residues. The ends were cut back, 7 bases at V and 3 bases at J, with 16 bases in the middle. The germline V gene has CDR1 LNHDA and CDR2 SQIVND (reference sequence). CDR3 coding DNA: TGTGCCAGTACCCGCCGGGAGGGCGCCAATCAGCCCCAGCATTTT. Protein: CASTRREGANQPQHF.

CDR3 nucleotides: TGCGCCAGCAGCACCCCCGCCGGGGAACACGCTGGCTACACCTTC. This encodes CASSTPAGEHAGYTF. The rearrangement links TRBV4-1 to TRBJ1-2; D gene ambiguous. The germline CDR1 and CDR2 sequences are MGHRA and YSYEKL. Trimming removed 5 bases from V and 7 bases from J, with 20 bases in between. The CDR3 is made up of 15 amino acids.

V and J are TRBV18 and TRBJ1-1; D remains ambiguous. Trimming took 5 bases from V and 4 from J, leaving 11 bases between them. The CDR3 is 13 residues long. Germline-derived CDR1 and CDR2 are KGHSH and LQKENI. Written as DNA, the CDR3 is TGTGCCAGCTCATCCTCATACGGCACTGAAGCTTTCTTT. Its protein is CASSSSYGTEAFF.